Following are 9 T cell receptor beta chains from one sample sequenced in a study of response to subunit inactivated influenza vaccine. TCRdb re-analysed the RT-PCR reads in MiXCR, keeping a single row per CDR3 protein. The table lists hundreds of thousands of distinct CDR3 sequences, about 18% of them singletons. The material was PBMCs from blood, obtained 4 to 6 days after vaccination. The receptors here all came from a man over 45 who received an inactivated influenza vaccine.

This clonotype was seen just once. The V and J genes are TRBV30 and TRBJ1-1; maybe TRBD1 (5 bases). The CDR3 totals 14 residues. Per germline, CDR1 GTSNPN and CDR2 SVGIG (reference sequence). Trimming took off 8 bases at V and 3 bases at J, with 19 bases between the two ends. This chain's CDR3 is CAHRGREVDTEAFF. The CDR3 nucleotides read TGTGCCCACCGGGGCAGGGAAGTGGACACTGAAGCTTTCTTT.

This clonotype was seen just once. In nucleotides, the CDR3 is TGCGCCAGCAGCTTGGGACTTAGCGGGGATGCCCAAGAGACCCAGTACTTC. Residues: CASSLGLSGDAQETQYF. The chain has TRBV5-1 and TRBJ2-5, with 8 bases identical to TRBD2. In germline, CDR1 is SGHRS, CDR2 YFSETQ. The CDR3 extends over 17 amino acids. V shed 0 bases and J 1 base; nucleotides not matched to a gene: 8.

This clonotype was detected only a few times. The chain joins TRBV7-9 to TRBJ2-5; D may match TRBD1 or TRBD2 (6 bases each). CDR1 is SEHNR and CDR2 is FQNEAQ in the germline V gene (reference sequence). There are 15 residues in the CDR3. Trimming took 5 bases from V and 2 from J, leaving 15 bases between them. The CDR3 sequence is CASSRGGTPQETQYF. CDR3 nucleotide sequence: TGTGCCAGCAGCCGTGGGGGGACACCTCAAGAGACCCAGTACTTC.

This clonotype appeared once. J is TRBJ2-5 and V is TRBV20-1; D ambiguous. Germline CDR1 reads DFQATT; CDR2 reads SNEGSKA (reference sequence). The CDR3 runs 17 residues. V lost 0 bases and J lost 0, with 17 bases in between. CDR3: CSARDPLTQRYQETQYF. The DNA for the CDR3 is TGCAGTGCTAGAGATCCACTCACGCAGCGATACCAAGAGACCCAGTACTTC.

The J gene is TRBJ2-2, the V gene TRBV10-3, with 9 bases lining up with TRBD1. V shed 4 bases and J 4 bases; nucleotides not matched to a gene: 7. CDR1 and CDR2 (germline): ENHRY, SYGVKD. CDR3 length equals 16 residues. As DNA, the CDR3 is TGTGCCATCAGTGGTACCGGGACAGGGACCACCGGGGAGCTGTTTTTT. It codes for CAISGTGTGTTGELFF.

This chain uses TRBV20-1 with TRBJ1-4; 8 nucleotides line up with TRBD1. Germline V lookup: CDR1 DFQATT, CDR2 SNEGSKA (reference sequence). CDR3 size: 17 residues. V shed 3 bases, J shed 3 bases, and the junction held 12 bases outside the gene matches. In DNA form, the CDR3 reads TGCAGTGCTAGGAAGCGGACAGGGCATCAGGCTAATGAAAAACTGTTTTTT. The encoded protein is CSARKRTGHQANEKLFF.

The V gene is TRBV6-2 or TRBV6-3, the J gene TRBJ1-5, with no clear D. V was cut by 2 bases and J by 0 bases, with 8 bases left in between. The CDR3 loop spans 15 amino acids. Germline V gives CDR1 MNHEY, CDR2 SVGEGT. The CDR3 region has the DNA TGTGCCAGCAGTTACGGACTGGGTAGCAATCAGCCCCAGCATTTT. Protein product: CASSYGLGSNQPQHF.

Written as DNA, the CDR3 is TGTGCCACCAGCAGGGGCGTTAGGGATGGGTACGAGCAGTACTTC. Translation: CATSRGVRDGYEQYF. This chain joins TRBV15 and TRBJ2-7; no firm D call. Germline CDR1 LNHNV, CDR2 YYDKDF (reference sequence). CDR3 size: 15 residues. The V and J ends lost 3 bases and 4 bases respectively, with 16 bases between them.

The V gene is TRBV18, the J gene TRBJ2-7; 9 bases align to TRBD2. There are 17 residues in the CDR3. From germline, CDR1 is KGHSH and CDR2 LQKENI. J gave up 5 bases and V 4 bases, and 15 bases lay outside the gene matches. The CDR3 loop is CASSRLAGSGLPHEQYF. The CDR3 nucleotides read TGTGCCAGCTCACGTCTAGCGGGATCAGGGTTACCCCACGAGCAGTACTTC.